These 4 T cell receptor beta chains came from one sample sequenced in a study of blood T cell repertoires in COVID-19. Assay: immunoSEQ multiplex PCR; the TCRdb copy retains only in-frame clones and omits some. The sample contains over 200,000 clones, around 88% of which appear only once. Sequencing input: PBMCs or T cells enriched from blood (not recorded which). The receptors stem from a woman in her forties with acute COVID-19.

V usage is TRBV3-1 (or the pseudogene TRBV3-2) and J usage is TRBJ2-5; possibly TRBD2 for D (6 bases). V was trimmed by 3 bases and J by 2 bases, leaving 10 bases between them. This CDR3 has 14 amino acids. The germline V gene encodes CDR1 LGHDT and CDR2 YNNKEL (reference sequence). The CDR3 DNA is TGTGCCAGCAGCCATGGGACTCAGCAAGAGACCCAGTACTTC. Its translation: CASSHGTQQETQYF.

This sequence joins TRBV5-4 and TRBJ2-7; D may be TRBD1 (5 bases). Germline lookup yields CDR1 SGHNT and CDR2 YYREEE (reference sequence). CDR3 size: 17 residues. V lost 0 bases and J 0 bases, leaving 16 bases between the germline ends. CDR3 bases: TGTGCCAGCAGCTTGGTGGTGACGCCAAGGGGCTCCTACGAGCAGTACTTC. Translated: CASSLVVTPRGSYEQYF.

This chain links TRBV5-1 with TRBJ1-1; TRBD1 matches 9 bases. The V segment lost 4 bases and the J segment 8 bases; nucleotides outside the gene matches: 6. CDR1 SGHRS and CDR2 YFSETQ come from the germline V gene. CDR3 size: 13 residues. The CDR3 coding sequence is TGCGCCAGCAGCATAGGGACAGGGTTGGAAGCTTTCTTT. Translated: CASSIGTGLEAFF.

The V gene is TRBV12-3 or TRBV12-4, the J gene TRBJ1-5; D is undetermined. CDR3 length: 13 residues. V dropped 6 bases and J dropped 5 bases, with 11 bases sitting between them. Here the CDR3 reads CASRADGYQPQHF. CDR3 nucleotide sequence: TGTGCCAGCAGAGCGGACGGCTATCAGCCCCAGCATTTT.